This T cell receptor beta chain was documented in a study of blood T cell repertoires in COVID-19. Study background: Acute and convalescent COVID-19 specimens originated in the United States, Italy and Spain. From T cells, B-cell-depleted T cells, or PBMCs came the material, which was cDNA or gDNA.

The CDR3 extends over 15 amino acids. V shed 0 bases and J shed 0 bases, with 9 bases lying between them. Germline values: CDR1 SGHAT, CDR2 FQNNGV. Original methodology: Amplification with reference gene primers provided the estimates of nucleated cell counts. Sequenced by immunoSEQ multiplex PCR; TCRdb stores in-frame clones only, minus some. V, J and clone size derive from that table, while D and trimming were established from the DNA sequence. The table has around 75,000 clones, 75% to 90% seen once. Seattle's enrolled individuals joined amid active infection and were then monitored longitudinally.

The V gene is TRBV11-2, the J gene TRBJ2-7; D gene uncertain. The receptor was derived from a man aged 45-65 years with COVID-19, enrolled during active disease. Sequenced input: peripheral blood. The CDR3 sequence: CASSLDPWSSYEQYF. The CDR3 DNA follows: TGTGCCAGCAGCTTAGATCCGTGGAGCTCCTACGAGCAGTACTTC.